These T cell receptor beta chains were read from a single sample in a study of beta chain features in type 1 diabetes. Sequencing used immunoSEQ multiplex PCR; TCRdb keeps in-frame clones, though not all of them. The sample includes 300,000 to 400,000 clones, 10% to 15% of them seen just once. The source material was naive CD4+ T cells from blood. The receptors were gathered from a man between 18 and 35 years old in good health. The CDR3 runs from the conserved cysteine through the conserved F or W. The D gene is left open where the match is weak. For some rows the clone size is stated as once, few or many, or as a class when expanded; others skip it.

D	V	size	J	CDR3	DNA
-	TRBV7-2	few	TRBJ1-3	CASRIPGTSSGNTIYF	TGTGCCAGCAGGATACCTGGGACATCCTCTGGAAACACCATATATTTT
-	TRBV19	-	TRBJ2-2	CASQQPNTGELFF	TGTGCCAGTCAACAGCCGAACACCGGGGAGCTGTTTTTT
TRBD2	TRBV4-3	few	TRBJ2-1	CASSQSLGLAGYNEQFF	TGCGCCAGCAGCCAAAGTTTGGGACTAGCGGGTTACAATGAGCAGTTCTTC
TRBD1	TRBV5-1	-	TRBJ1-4	CASSPYRGTNEKLFF	TGCGCCAGCAGCCCATACAGGGGGACTAATGAAAAACTGTTTTTT
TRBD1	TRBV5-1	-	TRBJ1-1	CASSFSTGVGTEAFF	TGCGCCAGCAGCTTTTCGACAGGGGTAGGCACTGAAGCTTTCTTT
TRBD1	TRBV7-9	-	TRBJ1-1	CASRKDRVRMNTEAFF	TGTGCCAGCAGGAAGGACAGGGTCCGGATGAACACTGAAGCTTTCTTT
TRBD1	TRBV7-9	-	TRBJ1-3	CASSPTGTSGNTIYF	TGTGCCAGCAGCCCGACAGGGACGTCTGGAAACACCATATATTTT
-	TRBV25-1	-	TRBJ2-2	CASSAAGQGYGELFF	TGTGCCAGCAGTGCGGCAGGGCAGGGTTACGGGGAGCTGTTTTTT
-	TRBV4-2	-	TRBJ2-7	CASSQDLAGPYEQYF	TGTGCCAGCAGCCAAGATCTCGCAGGCCCCTACGAGCAGTACTTC
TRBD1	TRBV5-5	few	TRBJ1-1	CASSMAPGGFTEAFF	TGTGCCAGCAGCATGGCGCCAGGGGGGTTCACTGAAGCTTTCTTT
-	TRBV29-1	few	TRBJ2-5	CSVGRDYQETQYF	TGCAGCGTTGGGAGGGACTACCAAGAGACCCAGTACTTC
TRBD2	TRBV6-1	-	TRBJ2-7	CASSELAEGPEQYF	TGTGCCAGCAGTGAACTAGCGGAGGGGCCCGAGCAGTACTTC
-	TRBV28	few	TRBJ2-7	CASSSGVPGEQYF	TGTGCCAGCAGTTCAGGGGTTCCTGGCGAGCAGTACTTC
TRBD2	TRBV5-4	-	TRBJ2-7	CASSQRTSGGFSYEQYF	TGTGCCAGCAGCCAGAGGACTAGCGGGGGATTCTCCTACGAGCAGTACTTC
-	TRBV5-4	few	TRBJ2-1	CASSLDPGSYNEQFF	TGTGCCAGCAGCTTGGACCCCGGGTCCTACAATGAGCAGTTCTTC
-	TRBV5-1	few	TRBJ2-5	CASSGGQAQETQYF	TGCGCCAGCAGCGGGGGCCAGGCCCAAGAGACCCAGTACTTC
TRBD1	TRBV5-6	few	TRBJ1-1	CASSFRTGGRNTEAFF	TGTGCCAGCAGCTTCAGGACAGGGGGCAGGAACACTGAAGCTTTCTTT
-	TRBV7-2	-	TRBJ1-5	CASSSRGGYDQPQHF	TGTGCCAGCAGCTCGAGGGGGGGGTACGATCAGCCCCAGCATTTT
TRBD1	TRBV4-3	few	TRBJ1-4	CASSQMTGEGEKLFF	TGCGCCAGCAGCCAAATGACAGGGGAAGGGGAAAAACTGTTTTTT
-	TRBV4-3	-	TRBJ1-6	CASSQQGTYNSPLHF	TGCGCCAGCAGCCAGCAGGGCACCTATAATTCACCCCTCCACTTT
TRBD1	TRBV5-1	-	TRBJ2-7	CASSPKHTGDSYEQYF	TGCGCCAGCAGCCCCAAGCACACAGGGGACTCCTACGAGCAGTACTTC
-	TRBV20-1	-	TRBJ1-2	CSTGGNYGYTF	TGCAGCACAGGAGGGAACTATGGCTACACCTTC
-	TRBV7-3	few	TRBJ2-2	CASSAGQMNTGELFF	TGTGCCAGCAGCGCCGGACAGATGAACACCGGGGAGCTGTTTTTT
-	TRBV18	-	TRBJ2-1	CASSFQGSNEQFF	TGTGCCAGCTCATTTCAGGGTTCTAATGAGCAGTTCTTC
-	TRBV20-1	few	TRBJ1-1	CRAPRNTEAFF	TGCAGGGCTCCGCGGAACACTGAAGCTTTCTTT
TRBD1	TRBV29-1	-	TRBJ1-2	CSVSGTGDYGYTF	TGCAGCGTCTCCGGGACAGGGGACTATGGCTACACCTTC
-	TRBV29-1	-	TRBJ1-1	CSVNRQMNTEAFF	TGCAGCGTTAACCGACAAATGAACACTGAAGCTTTCTTT
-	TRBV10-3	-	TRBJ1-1	CAISEEPGVEAFF	TGTGCCATCAGTGAGGAACCAGGGGTCGAAGCTTTCTTT
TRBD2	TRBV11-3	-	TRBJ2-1	CASSLGTSGSPHNEQFF	TGTGCCAGCAGCCTAGGGACTAGCGGGAGTCCGCACAATGAGCAGTTCTTC
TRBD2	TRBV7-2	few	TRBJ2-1	CASSLASGGAENEQFF	TGTGCCAGCAGCTTAGCCAGCGGGGGGGCCGAGAATGAGCAGTTCTTC
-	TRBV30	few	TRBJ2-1	CAWSAQRSSTKQFF	TGTGCCTGGAGCGCCCAACGGTCCTCTACCAAGCAGTTCTTC
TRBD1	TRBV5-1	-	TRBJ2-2	CASSVGQGYTGELFF	TGCGCCAGCAGCGTGGGACAGGGATACACCGGGGAGCTGTTTTTT
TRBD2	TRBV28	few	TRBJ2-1	CASSGGGRSYNEQFF	TGTGCCAGCAGTGGGGGGGGAAGGTCCTACAATGAGCAGTTCTTC
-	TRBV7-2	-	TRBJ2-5	CASSPPYQETQYF	TGTGCCAGCAGCCCCCCCTATCAAGAGACCCAGTACTTC
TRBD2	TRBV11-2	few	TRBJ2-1	CASSLGRLAGGPHEQFF	TGTGCCAGCAGCTTAGGTCGACTAGCGGGGGGGCCGCATGAGCAGTTCTTC
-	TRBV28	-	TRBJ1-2	CASSLGQNYGYTF	TGTGCCAGCAGTTTAGGCCAGAACTATGGCTACACCTTC
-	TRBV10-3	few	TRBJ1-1	CASTDSGNTEAFF	TGTGCCTCCACGGACAGCGGTAACACTGAAGCTTTCTTT
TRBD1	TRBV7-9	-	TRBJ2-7	CASSSYRGEQYF	TGTGCCAGCAGCTCCTACAGGGGCGAGCAGTACTTC
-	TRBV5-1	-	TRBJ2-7	CASSLASGSQYEQYF	TGCGCCAGCAGCTTGGCCAGCGGATCCCAATACGAGCAGTACTTC
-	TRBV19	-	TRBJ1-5	CASGFPPGTQHF	TGTGCCAGTGGATTCCCCCCGGGAACCCAGCATTTT
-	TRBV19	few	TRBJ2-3	CASSSARTDTQYF	TGTGCCAGTAGTAGCGCTCGCACAGATACGCAGTATTTT
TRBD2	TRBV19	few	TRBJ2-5	CASSMLAGVIETQYF	TGTGCCAGTAGTATGTTGGCGGGAGTCATCGAGACCCAGTACTTC
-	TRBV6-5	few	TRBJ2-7	CASTPPGFSAHEQYF	TGTGCCAGCACTCCCCCGGGATTTAGCGCCCACGAGCAGTACTTC
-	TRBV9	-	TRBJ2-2	CASSVDGGRSGELFF	TGTGCCAGCAGCGTTGACGGGGGTAGAAGCGGGGAGCTGTTTTTT